Presented here are 19 T cell receptor beta chains from one specimen sequenced in a study of blood T cell repertoires in COVID-19. Assay: immunoSEQ multiplex PCR; the TCRdb copy retains only in-frame clones and omits some. This sample has fewer than 250,000 clones; around 85% occur once, and the top ten carry around 0.72%. Sequenced: peripheral blood. Receptor source: a man aged 35-49 years with acute or convalescent COVID-19.

J is TRBJ2-3 and V is TRBV27, with TRBD2 matching over 12 bases. The CDR3 extends over 16 amino acids. Germline V lookup: CDR1 MNHEY, CDR2 SMNVEV (reference sequence). V shed 3 bases and J 9 bases; nucleotides not matched to a gene: 10. CDR3 sequence (DNA): TGTGCCAGCAGTTTGGGGGGGACTAGCGGGTACGGAACGCAGTATTTT. Translating gives CASSLGGTSGYGTQYF.

J is TRBJ1-1 and V is TRBV3-1 (or the pseudogene TRBV3-2); 9 bases map to TRBD1. The germline V gene encodes CDR1 LGHDT and CDR2 YNNKEL (reference sequence). The CDR3 consists of 15 residues. The J segment lost 2 bases and the V segment lost 5 bases, leaving 6 bases of the junction unmatched. DNA of the CDR3: TGTGCCAGCAGCTGGAGGGGACAGGGTAACACTGAAGCTTTCTTT. The encoded protein is CASSWRGQGNTEAFF.

The V call is TRBV13, the J call TRBJ2-5, with 10 bases fitting TRBD1. CDR1 PRHDT and CDR2 FYEKMQ come from the germline V gene (reference sequence). V dropped 5 bases and J dropped 5; count of bases not matched to a gene: 5. There are 14 residues in the CDR3. The CDR3 DNA reads TGTGCCAGCAGCACGACAGGGGGCCAGGAGACCCAGTACTTC. Amino acids: CASSTTGGQETQYF.

The chain joins TRBV15 to TRBJ2-3, with a weak D call TRBD1 (5 bases). This CDR3 spans 15 amino acids. Looked up from germline, CDR1 is LNHNV and CDR2 is YYDKDF (reference sequence). CDR3 in DNA: TGTCCCGACAGACAAGCCCTCCTCCACACAGATACGCAGTATTTT. Amino acid sequence: CPDRQALLHTDTQYF.

The chain links TRBV11-2 to TRBJ1-2, with D perhaps matching TRBD1 (5 bases). V lost 5 bases and J 4 bases, leaving 11 bases between the germline ends. The germline V gene has CDR1 SGHAT and CDR2 FQNNGV. The CDR3 length is 13 residues. CDR3: CASSPPDTYGYTF. For the CDR3, the DNA is TGTGCCAGCAGCCCCCCGGACACCTATGGCTACACCTTC.

The J gene is TRBJ1-2, the V gene TRBV5-1; 9 bases fit TRBD1. V lost 1 base and J lost 0; bases outside the gene matches: 4. Per germline, CDR1 SGHRS and CDR2 YFSETQ. The CDR3 has 16 amino acids. Written as DNA, the CDR3 is TGCGCCAGCAGCTTGCACAGGGGGCTATCTAACTATGGCTACACCTTC. Its translation is CASSLHRGLSNYGYTF.

This chain connects TRBV19 to TRBJ2-7, with a tentative D call TRBD2 (5 bases). CDR3 length: 15 amino acids. Germline loops: CDR1 LNHDA, CDR2 SQIVND (reference sequence). V lost 4 bases and J lost 1, with 14 bases in between. CDR3: CASSTSRAPSYEQYF. DNA for the CDR3: TGTGCCAGTAGTACTTCGCGGGCGCCATCCTACGAGCAGTACTTC.

This rearrangement joins TRBV24-1 to TRBJ2-1; 7 positions agree with TRBD1. Germline values: CDR1 KGHDR, CDR2 SFDVKD. CDR3 length equals 15 residues. The V and J ends lost 3 bases and 2 bases, in that order; junction bases with no gene match: 3. In nucleotides, the CDR3 is TGTGCCACCAGTGATCCCGGACAGGCCTACAATGAGCAGTTCTTC. It specifies CATSDPGQAYNEQFF.

The chain combines TRBV5-1 with TRBJ1-3; 11 bases agree with TRBD1. CDR1 is SGHRS and CDR2 is YFSETQ in the germline V gene. CDR3 length: 17 amino acids. Trimming removed 4 bases from V and 2 bases from J; junction bases left unmatched: 8. This CDR3 is CASSKGQGEPAGNTIYF. Written as DNA, the CDR3 is TGCGCCAGCAGCAAGGGACAGGGGGAACCCGCTGGAAACACCATATATTTT.

The genes are TRBV29-1 and TRBJ2-2, with 11 bases identical to TRBD2. The germline CDR1 and CDR2 sequences are SQVTM and ANQGSEA. V trimming: 6 bases; J trimming: 2 bases; junction bases outside the gene matches: 11. This CDR3 has 17 residues. CDR3 DNA sequence: TGCAGCGTGAACGGACTAGCGGGCGATGTTAACACCGGGGAGCTGTTTTTT. Protein sequence: CSVNGLAGDVNTGELFF.

The V call is TRBV19, the J call TRBJ1-1, with 7 bases identical to TRBD1. Unmatched junction bases numbered 6, after V lost 1 base and J lost 1 base. The CDR3 contains 16 residues. The V gene's germline CDR1 is LNHDA and CDR2 SQIVND (reference sequence). The CDR3 DNA is TGTGCCAGTAGTATAGGAACAGGGGCCGCGAACACTGAAGCTTTCTTT. The encoded protein is CASSIGTGAANTEAFF.

The genes are TRBV4-2 and TRBJ1-2; D remains ambiguous. The V gene lost 4 bases and the J gene lost 5 bases, with 14 bases spanning the gap. This CDR3 region has 14 residues. Germline CDR1 reads LGHNA; CDR2 reads YNFKEQ. This CDR3 reads CASSPLEALYGYTF. The CDR3 DNA is TGTGCCAGCAGCCCCCTGGAAGCGTTGTATGGCTACACCTTC.

V is TRBV28 and J is TRBJ1-5; 10 bases map to TRBD1. Per germline, CDR1 MDHEN and CDR2 SYDVKM. V dropped 7 bases and J dropped 5; count of bases not matched to a gene: 14. This CDR3 comprises 17 residues. The chain's CDR3 is CASITSERTGGDQPQHF. The CDR3 coding sequence is TGTGCCAGCATTACCTCAGAGCGGACAGGGGGAGATCAGCCCCAGCATTTT.

J is TRBJ1-1 and V is TRBV5-1; D is possibly TRBD1 (6 bases). There are 12 residues in the CDR3. Trimming shortened V by 1 base and J by 5 bases, and 6 bases separated the two germline ends. The germline V gene encodes CDR1 SGHRS and CDR2 YFSETQ. The CDR3 sequence is CASSLRGTEAFF. CDR3 coding DNA: TGCGCCAGCAGCTTGAGGGGGACTGAAGCTTTCTTT.

This clone was recorded once. The rearrangement uses TRBV7-8 and TRBJ2-3; no clear D gene. The V gene lost 1 base and the J gene lost 0 bases, with 11 bases spanning the gap. The CDR3 spans 16 residues. Germline assignment: CDR1 SGHVS and CDR2 FQNEAQ. CDR3 sequence reads: CASSLVPVTSTDTQYF. The CDR3 region has the DNA TGTGCCAGCAGCTTAGTGCCCGTAACTAGCACAGATACGCAGTATTTT.

The V and J genes are TRBV18 and TRBJ1-5; D is undetermined. This CDR3 is built from 15 residues. Germline CDR1 KGHSH, CDR2 LQKENI. V dropped 3 bases and J dropped 1 base, with 10 bases sitting between them. DNA of the CDR3: TGTGCCAGCTCACCCGACCGGGAGAGCAATCAGCCCCAGCATTTT. It is translated as CASSPDRESNQPQHF.

CDR3 DNA sequence: TGTGCCATCAGTGACGACAGGGCAAACGAGCAGTACTTC. Translated: CAISDDRANEQYF. The V call is TRBV10-3, the J call TRBJ2-7; 7 nucleotides agree with TRBD1. V lost 3 bases to trimming and J lost 5 bases; unmatched junction nucleotides: 4. Germline CDR1 reads ENHRY; CDR2 reads SYGVKD. This CDR3 region has 13 residues.

This chain uses TRBV27 with TRBJ1-2, with D possibly being TRBD1 (6 bases). CDR3 length: 14 residues. The ends were cut back, 6 bases at V and 3 bases at J, with 14 bases in the middle. Germline CDR1 and CDR2: MNHEY and SMNVEV (reference sequence). Written as DNA, the CDR3 is TGTGCCAGCAGCCCGGGGGGGGGCCACTATGGCTACACCTTC. It translates to CASSPGGGHYGYTF.

The chain has TRBV4-2 and TRBJ2-2, with 8 bases matching TRBD1. With V trimmed by 4 bases and J by 5 bases, 15 bases remained unmatched. The length of the CDR3 is 18 residues. Germline V gene sequence: CDR1 LGHNA, CDR2 YNFKEQ. The DNA for the CDR3 is TGTGCCAGCAGCCGGAATACAGGGGGTCGTTTAACAACCGGGGAGCTGTTTTTT. This sequence encodes CASSRNTGGRLTTGELFF.